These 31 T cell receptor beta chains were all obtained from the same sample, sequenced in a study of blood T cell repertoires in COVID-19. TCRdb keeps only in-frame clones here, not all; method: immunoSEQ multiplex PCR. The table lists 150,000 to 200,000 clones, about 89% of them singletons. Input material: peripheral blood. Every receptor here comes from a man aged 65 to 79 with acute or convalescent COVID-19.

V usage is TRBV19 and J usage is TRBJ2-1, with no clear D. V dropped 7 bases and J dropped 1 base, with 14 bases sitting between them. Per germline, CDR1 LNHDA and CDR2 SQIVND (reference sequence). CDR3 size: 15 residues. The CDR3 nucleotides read TGTGCCAGTATGAAGTCCCGACATTCCTACAATGAGCAGTTCTTC. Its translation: CASMKSRHSYNEQFF. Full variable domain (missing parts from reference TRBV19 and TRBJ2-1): DGGITQSPKYLFRKEGQNVTLSCEQNLNHDAMYWYRQDPGQGLRLIYYSQIVNDFQKGDIAEGYSVSREKKESFPLTVTSAQKNPTAFYLCASMKSRHSYNEQFFGPGTRLTVL.

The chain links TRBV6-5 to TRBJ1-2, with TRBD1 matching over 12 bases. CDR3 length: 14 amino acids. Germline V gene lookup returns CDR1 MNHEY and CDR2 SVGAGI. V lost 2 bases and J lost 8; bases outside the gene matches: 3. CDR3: CASSYGTGGRGYTF. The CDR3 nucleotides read TGTGCCAGCAGTTACGGGACAGGGGGCCGGGGCTACACCTTC.

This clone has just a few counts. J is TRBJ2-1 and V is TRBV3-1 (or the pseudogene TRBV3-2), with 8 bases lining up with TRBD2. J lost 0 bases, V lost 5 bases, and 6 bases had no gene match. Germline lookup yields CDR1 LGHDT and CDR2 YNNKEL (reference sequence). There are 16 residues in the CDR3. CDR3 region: CASSVTGTSSYNEQFF. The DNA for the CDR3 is TGTGCCAGCAGCGTTACTGGGACTAGCTCCTACAATGAGCAGTTCTTC.

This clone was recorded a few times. The CDR3 coding sequence is TGTGCCAGCAGCCCTTGGGACAGGGGTTACGAGCAGTACTTC. This sequence encodes CASSPWDRGYEQYF. V usage is TRBV13 and J usage is TRBJ2-7; TRBD1 matches 10 bases. The CDR3 extends over 14 amino acids. Looked up from germline, CDR1 is PRHDT and CDR2 is FYEKMQ (reference sequence). The V and J ends lost 5 bases and 4 bases, in that order; junction bases with no gene match: 5.

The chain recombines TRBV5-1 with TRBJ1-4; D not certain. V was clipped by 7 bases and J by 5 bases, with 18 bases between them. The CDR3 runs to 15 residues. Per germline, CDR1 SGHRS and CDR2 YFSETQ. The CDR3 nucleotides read TGCGCCAGCGGATTTATGAGCGGTGTCAATGAAAAACTGTTTTTT. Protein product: CASGFMSGVNEKLFF.

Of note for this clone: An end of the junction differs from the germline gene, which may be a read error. The CDR3 reads CASSEWLVSGVF. The CDR3 bases are TGTGCCAGCAGTGAATGGCTGGTTAGCGGGGTCTTC. The chain recombines TRBV6-1 with TRBJ2-1; 8 bases are shared with TRBD2. The CDR3 is 12 amino acids. Germline V gene sequence: CDR1 MNHNS, CDR2 SASEGT.

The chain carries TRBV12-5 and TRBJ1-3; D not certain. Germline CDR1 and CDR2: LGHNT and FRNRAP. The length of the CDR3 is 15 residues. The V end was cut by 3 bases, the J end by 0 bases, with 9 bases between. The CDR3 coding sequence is TGTGCTAGTGGTTTAATCCCAAACTCTGGAAACACCATATATTTT. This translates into CASGLIPNSGNTIYF.

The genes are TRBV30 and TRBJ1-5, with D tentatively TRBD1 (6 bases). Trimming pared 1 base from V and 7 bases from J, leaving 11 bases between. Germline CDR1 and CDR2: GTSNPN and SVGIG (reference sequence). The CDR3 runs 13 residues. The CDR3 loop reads CAWSGAGVQPQHF. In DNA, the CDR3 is TGTGCCTGGAGTGGGGCAGGGGTACAGCCCCAGCATTTT.

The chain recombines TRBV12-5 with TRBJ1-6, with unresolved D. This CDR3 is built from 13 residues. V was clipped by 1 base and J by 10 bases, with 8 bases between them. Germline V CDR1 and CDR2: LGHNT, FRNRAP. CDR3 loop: CASGLEEGSPLHF. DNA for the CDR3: TGTGCTAGTGGTTTGGAGGAGGGCTCACCCCTCCACTTT.

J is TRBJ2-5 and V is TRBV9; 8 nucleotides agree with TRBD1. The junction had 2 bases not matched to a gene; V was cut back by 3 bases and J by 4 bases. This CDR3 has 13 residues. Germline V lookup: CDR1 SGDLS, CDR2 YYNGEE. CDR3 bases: TGTGCCAGCAGCGCAGACAGGGGAGAGACCCAGTACTTC. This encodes CASSADRGETQYF.

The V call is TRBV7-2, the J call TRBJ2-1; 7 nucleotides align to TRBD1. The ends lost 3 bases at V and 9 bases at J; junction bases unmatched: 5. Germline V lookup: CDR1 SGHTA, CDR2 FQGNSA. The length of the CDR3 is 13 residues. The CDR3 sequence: CASSFEGGREQFF. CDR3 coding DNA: TGTGCCAGCAGCTTTGAAGGGGGCCGTGAGCAGTTCTTC. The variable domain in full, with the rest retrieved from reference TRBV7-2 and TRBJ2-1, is GAGVSQSPSNKVTEKGKDVELRCDPISGHTALYWYRQSLGQGLEFLIYFQGNSAPDKSGLPSDRFSAERTGGSVSTLTIQRTQQEDSAVYLCASSFEGGREQFFGPGTRLTVL.

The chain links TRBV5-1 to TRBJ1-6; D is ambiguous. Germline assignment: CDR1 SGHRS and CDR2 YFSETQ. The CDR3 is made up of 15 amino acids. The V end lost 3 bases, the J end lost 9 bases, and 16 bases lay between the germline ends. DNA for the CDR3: TGCGCCAGCAGCTCAGCTGGAACGAGGCTTTCACCCCTCCACTTT. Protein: CASSSAGTRLSPLHF.

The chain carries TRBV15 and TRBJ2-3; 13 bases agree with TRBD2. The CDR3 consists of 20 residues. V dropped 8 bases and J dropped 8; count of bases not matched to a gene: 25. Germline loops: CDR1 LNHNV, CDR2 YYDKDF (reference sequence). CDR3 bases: TGTGCCACCCAGCCGGTGGTTTGGGGGACTAGCGGGATCCCCGGAGGTACGCAGTATTTT. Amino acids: CATQPVVWGTSGIPGGTQYF.

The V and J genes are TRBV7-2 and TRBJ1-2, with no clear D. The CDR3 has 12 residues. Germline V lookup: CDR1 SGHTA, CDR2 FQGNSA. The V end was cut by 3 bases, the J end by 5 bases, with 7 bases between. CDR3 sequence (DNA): TGTGCCAGCAGCTTTCCAGCGTATGGCTACACCTTC. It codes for CASSFPAYGYTF.

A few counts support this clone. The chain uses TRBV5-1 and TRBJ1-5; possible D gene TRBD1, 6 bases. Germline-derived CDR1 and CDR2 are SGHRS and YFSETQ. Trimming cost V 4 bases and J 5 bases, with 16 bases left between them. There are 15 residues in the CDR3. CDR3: CASSPQGSRDQPQHF. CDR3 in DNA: TGCGCCAGCAGCCCACAGGGATCTCGAGATCAGCCCCAGCATTTT. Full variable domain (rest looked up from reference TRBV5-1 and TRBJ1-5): KAGVTQTPRYLIKTRGQQVTLSCSPISGHRSVSWYQQTPGQGLQFLFEYFSETQRNKGNFPGRFSGRQFSNSRSEMNVSTLELGDSALYLCASSPQGSRDQPQHFGDGTRLSIL.

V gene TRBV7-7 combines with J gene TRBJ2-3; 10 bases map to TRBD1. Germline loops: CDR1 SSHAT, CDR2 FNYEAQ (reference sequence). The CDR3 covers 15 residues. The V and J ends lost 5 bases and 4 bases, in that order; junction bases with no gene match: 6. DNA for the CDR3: TGTGCCAGCAGCCGACAGGGGGCTGGTTCAGATACGCAGTATTTT. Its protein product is CASSRQGAGSDTQYF. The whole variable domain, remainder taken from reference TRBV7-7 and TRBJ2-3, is GAGVSQSPRYKVTKRGQDVTLRCDPISSHATLYWYQQALGQGPEFLTYFNYEAQPDKSGLPSDRFSAERPEGSISTLTIQRTEQRDSAMYRCASSRQGAGSDTQYFGPGTRLTVL.

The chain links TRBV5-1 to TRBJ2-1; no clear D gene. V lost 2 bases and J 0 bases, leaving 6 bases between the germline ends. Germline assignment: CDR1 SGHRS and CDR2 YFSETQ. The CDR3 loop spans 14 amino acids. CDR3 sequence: CASSFSSSYNEQFF. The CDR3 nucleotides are TGCGCCAGCAGCTTTTCCAGCTCCTACAATGAGCAGTTCTTC. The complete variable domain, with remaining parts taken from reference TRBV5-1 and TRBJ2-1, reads KAGVTQTPRYLIKTRGQQVTLSCSPISGHRSVSWYQQTPGQGLQFLFEYFSETQRNKGNFPGRFSGRQFSNSRSEMNVSTLELGDSALYLCASSFSSSYNEQFFGPGTRLTVL.

The CDR3 sequence: CASSFGEGLGYTF. CDR3 nucleotides: TGTGCCAGCAGTTTCGGTGAGGGACTTGGCTACACCTTC. The rearrangement links TRBV6-6 to TRBJ1-2, with D possibly matching TRBD1 (5 bases). V gave up 4 bases and J gave up 7 bases, with 13 bases separating them. CDR1 MNHNY and CDR2 SVGAGI come from the germline V gene (reference sequence). The CDR3 is 13 amino acids.

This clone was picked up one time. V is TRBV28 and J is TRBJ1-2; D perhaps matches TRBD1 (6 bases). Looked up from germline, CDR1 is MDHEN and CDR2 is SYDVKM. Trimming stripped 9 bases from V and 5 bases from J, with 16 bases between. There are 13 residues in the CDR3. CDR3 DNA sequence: TGTGCCAGTTTACAGGGCATAGGGTATGGCTACACCTTC. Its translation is CASLQGIGYGYTF.

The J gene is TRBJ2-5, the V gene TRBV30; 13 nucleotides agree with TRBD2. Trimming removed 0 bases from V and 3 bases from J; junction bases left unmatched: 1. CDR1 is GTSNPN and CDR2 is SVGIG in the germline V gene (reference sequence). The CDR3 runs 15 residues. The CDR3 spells CAWSVGLAGEETQYF. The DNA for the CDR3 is TGTGCCTGGAGTGTTGGACTAGCGGGGGAAGAGACCCAGTACTTC.

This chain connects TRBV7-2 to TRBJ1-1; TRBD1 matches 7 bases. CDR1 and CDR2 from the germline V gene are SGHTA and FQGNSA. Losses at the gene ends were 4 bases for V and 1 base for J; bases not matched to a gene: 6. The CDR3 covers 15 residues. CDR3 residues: CASSSQGQSNTEAFF. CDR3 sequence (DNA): TGTGCCAGCAGCTCACAGGGGCAGTCGAACACTGAAGCTTTCTTT.

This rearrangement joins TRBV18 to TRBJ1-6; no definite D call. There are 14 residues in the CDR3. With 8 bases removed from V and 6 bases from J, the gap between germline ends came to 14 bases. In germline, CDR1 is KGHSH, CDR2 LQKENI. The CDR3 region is CASDRDRSNSPLHF. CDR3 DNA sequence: TGTGCCAGCGACCGGGATCGGAGTAATTCACCCCTCCACTTT.

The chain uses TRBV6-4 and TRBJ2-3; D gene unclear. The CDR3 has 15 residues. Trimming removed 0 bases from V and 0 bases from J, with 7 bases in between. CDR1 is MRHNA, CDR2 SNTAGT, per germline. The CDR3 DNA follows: TGTGCCAGCAGTGACTCCAGACTCAGCACAGATACGCAGTATTTT. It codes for CASSDSRLSTDTQYF.

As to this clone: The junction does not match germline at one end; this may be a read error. This CDR3 reads CASSQSQGAYYGYTF. The CDR3 DNA follows: TGCGCCAGCAGCCAGAGCCAGGGGGCGTACTACGGCTACACCTTC. This chain uses TRBV4-3 with TRBJ1-2; 8 bases map to TRBD1. From germline, CDR1 is LGHNA and CDR2 YSLEER. The CDR3 extends over 15 amino acids.

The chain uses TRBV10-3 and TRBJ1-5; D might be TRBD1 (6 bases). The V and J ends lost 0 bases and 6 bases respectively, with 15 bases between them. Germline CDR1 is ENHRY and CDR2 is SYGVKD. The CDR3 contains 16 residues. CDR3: CAISESGLLDSQPQHF. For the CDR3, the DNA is TGTGCCATCAGTGAGTCAGGGTTGTTGGACAGTCAGCCCCAGCATTTT.

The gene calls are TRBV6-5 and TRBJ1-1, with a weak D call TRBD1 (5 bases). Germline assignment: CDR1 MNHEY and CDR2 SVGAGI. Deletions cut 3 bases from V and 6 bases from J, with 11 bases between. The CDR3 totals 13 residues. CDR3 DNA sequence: TGTGCCAGCAGTTATGACAGTCCCGCTGAAGCTTTCTTT. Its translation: CASSYDSPAEAFF.

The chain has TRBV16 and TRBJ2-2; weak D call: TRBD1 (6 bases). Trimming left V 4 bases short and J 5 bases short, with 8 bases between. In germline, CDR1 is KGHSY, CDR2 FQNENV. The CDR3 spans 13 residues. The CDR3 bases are TGTGCCAGCAGCCGCACAGGGACCGGGGAGCTGTTTTTT. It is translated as CASSRTGTGELFF.

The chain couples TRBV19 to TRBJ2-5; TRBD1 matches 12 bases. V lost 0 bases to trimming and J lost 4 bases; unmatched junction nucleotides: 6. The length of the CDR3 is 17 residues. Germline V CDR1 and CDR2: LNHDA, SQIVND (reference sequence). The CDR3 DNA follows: TGTGCCAGTAGTATAGAGCCGGGACAGGGGGCTTCAGAGACCCAGTACTTC. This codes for CASSIEPGQGASETQYF.

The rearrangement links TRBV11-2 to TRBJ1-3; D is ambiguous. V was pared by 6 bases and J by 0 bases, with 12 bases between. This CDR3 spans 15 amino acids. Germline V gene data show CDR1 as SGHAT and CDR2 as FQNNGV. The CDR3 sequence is CASSTDLPSGNTIYF. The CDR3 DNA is TGTGCCAGCAGTACAGATCTTCCCTCTGGAAACACCATATATTTT.

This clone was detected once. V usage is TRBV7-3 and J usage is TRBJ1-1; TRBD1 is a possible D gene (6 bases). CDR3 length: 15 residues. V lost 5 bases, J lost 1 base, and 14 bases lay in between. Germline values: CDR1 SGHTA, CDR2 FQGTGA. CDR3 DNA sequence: TGTGCCAGCAGCCCCACCCCAGGGGCGAACACTGAAGCTTTCTTT. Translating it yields CASSPTPGANTEAFF.

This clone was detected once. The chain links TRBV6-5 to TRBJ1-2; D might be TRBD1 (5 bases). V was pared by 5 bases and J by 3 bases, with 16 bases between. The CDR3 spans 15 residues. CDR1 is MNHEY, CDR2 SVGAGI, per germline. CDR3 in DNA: TGTGCCAGCAGTCCATCGGGAGGGGCTGACTATGGCTACACCTTC. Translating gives CASSPSGGADYGYTF.